This passage covers 10 T cell receptor beta chains from one sample sequenced in a study of cytomegalovirus exposure and HLA in healthy donors. PCR primers comprised 60 Vbeta and 13 Jbeta primers. Assay used: immunoSEQ multiplex PCR; TCRdb lists only in-frame clones, some missing. Among 120,000 or so clones, over 70% were seen once, and the ten largest hold 4.1%. Sequenced material: PBMCs. The receptors were sampled from a woman in her 40s in good health and CMV-seronegative.

The rearrangement joins TRBV7-2 to TRBJ1-2; maybe TRBD1 (5 bases). CDR1 and CDR2 (germline): SGHTA, FQGNSA. The V gene lost 3 bases and the J gene lost 0 bases, with 17 bases spanning the gap. CDR3 length equals 17 residues. This CDR3 is CASSLGGVGRANYGYTF. The CDR3 DNA reads as TGTGCCAGCAGCTTGGGGGGGGTGGGCAGGGCTAACTATGGCTACACCTTC.

CDR3 DNA sequence: TGCGCCAGCAGCCAAGAAAATACCCGGGATCAGCCCCAGCATTTT. It yields the protein CASSQENTRDQPQHF. This chain connects TRBV4-1 to TRBJ1-5; D remains unclear. Per germline, CDR1 MGHRA and CDR2 YSYEKL. Trimming removed 0 bases from V and 5 bases from J, with 11 bases in between. The length of the CDR3 is 15 residues.

This chain connects TRBV2 to TRBJ2-7, with D perhaps TRBD1 (7 bases). V lost 10 bases, J lost 5 bases, and 15 bases lay in between. The germline gives CDR1 SNHLY, CDR2 FYNNEI. This CDR3 is built from 12 residues. The CDR3 is CATPGRGDEQYF. The CDR3 DNA sequence: TGTGCCACACCGGGCAGGGGGGACGAGCAGTACTTC.

The gene calls are TRBV7-2 and TRBJ2-1; TRBD2 aligns across 9 bases. Trimming took 1 base from V and 6 from J; bases not matched to a gene: 7. The CDR3 runs to 16 residues. The germline V gene encodes CDR1 SGHTA and CDR2 FQGNSA. CDR3 loop: CASSLDLAGSTNEQFF. As DNA, the CDR3 is TGTGCCAGCAGCTTAGATCTAGCGGGGAGTACCAATGAGCAGTTCTTC.

The sample holds a few counts of this clone. The genes are TRBV6-1 and TRBJ1-5, with TRBD1 matching over 10 bases. The V gene end was trimmed by 1 base and the J gene end by 4 bases; junction bases not matched to a gene: 7. This CDR3 has 17 amino acids. In germline, CDR1 is MNHNS, CDR2 SASEGT. As DNA, the CDR3 is TGTGCCAGCAGTGAAGGGGCGGGACAGGGGCAAAATCAGCCCCAGCATTTT. Its translation: CASSEGAGQGQNQPQHF.

The chain recombines TRBV29-1 with TRBJ1-1; 9 positions match TRBD1. Germline CDR1 is SQVTM and CDR2 is ANQGSEA. V lost 5 bases and J lost 1; bases outside the gene matches: 5. The CDR3 runs to 14 residues. CDR3 region: CSVRQGVRNTEAFF. The CDR3 nucleotides read TGCAGCGTTAGACAGGGGGTCAGGAACACTGAAGCTTTCTTT.

V is TRBV27 and J is TRBJ1-1, with a possible D match to TRBD1 (6 bases). The V and J ends lost 3 bases and 2 bases respectively, with 10 bases between them. The CDR3 is 14 amino acids. CDR1 is MNHEY, CDR2 SMNVEV, per germline (reference sequence). CDR3 in amino acids: CASSFRGSNTEAFF. The CDR3 nucleotides are TGTGCCAGCAGTTTCAGGGGAAGTAACACTGAAGCTTTCTTT.

The rearrangement links TRBV4-2 to TRBJ2-7; 11 bases map to TRBD1. The germline CDR1 and CDR2 sequences are LGHNA and YNFKEQ. The CDR3 runs to 15 residues. The ends lost 4 bases at V and 6 bases at J; junction bases unmatched: 8. CDR3 coding DNA: TGTGCCAGCAGCCCAGGGGGGACAGGGGGGAGCGAGCAGTACTTC. Translation: CASSPGGTGGSEQYF.

CDR3 DNA: TGCGCCAGCAGCACAACCCCCGACAGATTCAATGAAGCTTTCTTT. This encodes CASSTTPDRFNEAFF. V is TRBV5-1 and J is TRBJ1-1, with D possibly being TRBD1 (5 bases). The V end lost 4 bases, the J end lost 7 bases, and 20 bases lay between the germline ends. Germline V gene data show CDR1 as SGHRS and CDR2 as YFSETQ. The CDR3 has 15 residues.

V and J are TRBV7-9 and TRBJ2-2, with TRBD1 as a possible D gene (5 bases). Germline CDR1 and CDR2: SEHNR and FQNEAQ (reference sequence). The CDR3 runs 14 residues. Trimming took 2 bases from V and 3 from J, leaving 7 bases between them. In DNA form, the CDR3 reads TGTGCCAGCAGCTTACCCAGGGACACCGGGGAGCTGTTTTTT. Translation: CASSLPRDTGELFF. The full variable domain, rest sourced from reference TRBV7-9 and TRBJ2-2, is DTGVSQNPRHKITKRGQNVTFRCDPISEHNRLYWYRQTLGQGPEFLTYFQNEAQLEKSRLLSDRFSAERPKGSFSTLEIQRTEQGDSAMYLCASSLPRDTGELFFGEGSRLTVL.